Here is one T cell receptor beta chain with its context. Its specificity is unknown. These data are taken from a study of graft-versus-host responses after intestinal transplantation. Whole-study context: In this cohort, recipients had multivisceral, liver-intestinal, or isolated intestinal transplants.

The method was immunoSEQ multiplex PCR; TCRdb's version includes in-frame clones alone and lacks a portion of them. The sample has 60,000 to 75,000 clones; roughly nine tenths are singletons. Whole-study results and caveats: Allografts of patients with graft-donor T cell macrochimerism showed high graft-versus-host to host-versus-graft clone ratios. Early post-transplant HvG declines were associated with peak circulating GvH clone levels.

Source: unstimulated CD8+ T cells sorted from spleen or lymph node cells, taken before intestinal transplant. The origin of this receptor is a human donor who received an intestinal transplant.

The CDR3 nucleotides read TGTGCCAGCAGTTATAGCGTCTCTAGCACAGATACGCAGTATTTT. Its translation: CASSYSVSSTDTQYF. The rearrangement joins TRBV2 to TRBJ2-3; D might be TRBD2 (5 bases). Germline V gene lookup returns CDR1 SNHLY and CDR2 FYNNEI. V gave up 5 bases and J gave up 0 bases, with 12 bases separating them. The CDR3 contains 15 residues.